Listed below are T cell receptor beta chains from one sample, sequenced in a study of shared clonotypes between healthy human individuals. Here immunoSEQ multiplex PCR was the method, and the copy in TCRdb shows in-frame clones only, minus some. Among a few million clones listed, approximately 95% were seen once. Sequenced input: naive CD4+ T cells sorted from blood. These receptors originate from a man aged 18-30 years in good health. Both conserved end residues are part of each CDR3. D genes are given only for firm matches.

j_call: TRBJ1-4
v_call: TRBV10-2
d_call: -
cdr3_aa: CASRIRQSSNEKLFF
cdr3_nt: TGCGCCAGCAGGATAAGACAGTCCTCTAATGAAAAACTGTTTTTT

j_call: TRBJ2-2
v_call: TRBV6-6
d_call: -
cdr3_aa: CASSRTSGELFF
cdr3_nt: TGTGCCAGCAGCCGGACCAGCGGGGAGCTGTTTTTT

j_call: TRBJ1-1
v_call: TRBV11-3
d_call: -
cdr3_aa: CASSHKSGPHEAFF
cdr3_nt: TGTGCCAGCAGCCATAAGAGTGGACCTCATGAAGCTTTCTTT

j_call: TRBJ2-7
v_call: TRBV2
d_call: -
cdr3_aa: CASNRGSYEQYF
cdr3_nt: TGTGCCAGCAATCGGGGCAGTTACGAGCAGTACTTC

j_call: TRBJ1-6
v_call: TRBV5-5
d_call: -
cdr3_aa: CASSLTFGGPYNSPLHF
cdr3_nt: TGTGCCAGCAGCTTGACTTTTGGGGGGCCGTACAATTCACCCCTCCACTTT

j_call: TRBJ2-7
v_call: TRBV30
d_call: -
cdr3_aa: CAWRGLSYEQYF
cdr3_nt: TGTGCCTGGAGAGGCCTTTCCTACGAGCAGTACTTC

j_call: TRBJ2-7
v_call: TRBV10-3
d_call: TRBD1
cdr3_aa: CAISLTAGTGYYEQYF
cdr3_nt: TGTGCCATCAGTTTAACCGCCGGGACAGGGTACTACGAGCAGTACTTC

j_call: TRBJ1-5
v_call: TRBV5-1
d_call: TRBD1
cdr3_aa: CASSLGTGPNQPQHF
cdr3_nt: TGCGCCAGCAGCTTGGGGACAGGGCCTAATCAGCCCCAGCATTTT

j_call: TRBJ2-2
v_call: TRBV11-2
d_call: -
cdr3_aa: CASSLGGTGLTGELFF
cdr3_nt: TGTGCCAGCAGCTTAGGTGGAACGGGTCTCACCGGGGAGCTGTTTTTT

j_call: TRBJ1-3
v_call: TRBV11-2
d_call: -
cdr3_aa: CASSSQNSGNTIYF
cdr3_nt: TGTGCCAGCAGCTCCCAAAACTCTGGAAACACCATATATTTT

j_call: TRBJ2-7
v_call: TRBV1
d_call: -
cdr3_aa: CILWDFPYEQYF
cdr3_nt: TGCATCCTGTGGGACTTTCCCTACGAGCAGTACTTC